The T cell receptor beta chain described here comes from a study of T cell repertoires in cytomegalovirus infection. Study-level points and caveats: Ex vivo responses were dominated by HLA-C-restricted CMV-specific TCR beta clonotypes.

This CDR3 is built from 15 residues. The germline V gene encodes CDR1 ENHRY and CDR2 SYGVKD. Trimming removed 6 bases from V and 5 bases from J; junction bases left unmatched: 7. TCRdb re-analysed the reads in MiXCR, keeping a single row per CDR3 protein. The table lists about 500,000 distinct CDR3 sequences, 33% of them singletons, with about a sixth in the top ten. A note on this clonotype: Its antigen is as yet unknown.

This clonotype originated in a human donor in good health (CMV status not recorded). Some clones in this sample may be carry-over from other donors' samples. The chain uses TRBV10-3 and TRBJ1-6; TRBD1 matches at 7 bases. The sequencing here drew on cultured PBMCs, taken from culture after CMV antigen stimulation. As DNA, the CDR3 is TGTGCCATCAGGGAAACAGGGGACCATAATTCACCCCTCCACTTT. Amino acids: CAIRETGDHNSPLHF.